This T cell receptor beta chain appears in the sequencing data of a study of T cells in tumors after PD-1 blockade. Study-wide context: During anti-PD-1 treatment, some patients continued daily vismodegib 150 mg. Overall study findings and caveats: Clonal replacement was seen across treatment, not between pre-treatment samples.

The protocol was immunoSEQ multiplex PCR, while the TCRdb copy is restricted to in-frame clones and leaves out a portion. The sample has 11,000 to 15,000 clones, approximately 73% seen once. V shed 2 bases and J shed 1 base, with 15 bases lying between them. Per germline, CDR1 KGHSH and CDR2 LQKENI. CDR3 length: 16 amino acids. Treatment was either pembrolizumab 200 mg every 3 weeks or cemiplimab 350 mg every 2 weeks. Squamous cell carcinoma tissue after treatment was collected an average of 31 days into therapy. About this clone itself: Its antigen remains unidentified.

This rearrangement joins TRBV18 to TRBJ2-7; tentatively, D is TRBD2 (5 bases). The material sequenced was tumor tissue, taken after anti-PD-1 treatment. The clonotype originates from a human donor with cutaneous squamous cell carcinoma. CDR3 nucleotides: TGTGCCAGCTCACCAGACACGACAAGAGGGTCCTACGAGCAGTACTTC. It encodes CASSPDTTRGSYEQYF.